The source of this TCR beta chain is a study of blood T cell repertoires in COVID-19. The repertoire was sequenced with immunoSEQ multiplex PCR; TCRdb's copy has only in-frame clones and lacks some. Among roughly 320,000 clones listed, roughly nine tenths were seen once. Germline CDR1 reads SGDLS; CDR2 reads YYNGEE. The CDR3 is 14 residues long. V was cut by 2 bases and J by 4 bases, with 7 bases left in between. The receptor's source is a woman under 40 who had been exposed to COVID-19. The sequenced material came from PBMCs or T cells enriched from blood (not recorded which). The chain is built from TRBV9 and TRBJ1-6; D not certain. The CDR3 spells CASSVTVYNSPLHF. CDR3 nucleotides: TGTGCCAGCAGCGTGACTGTATATAATTCACCCCTCCACTTT.